Listed below are T cell receptor beta chains from one sample, sequenced in a study of T-cell reconstitution after alpha-beta-depleted transplantation in children. TCRdb reprocessed the PCR reads with MiXCR, giving one entry per CDR3 protein. This sample has 200,000 to 250,000 distinct CDR3 sequences, with 11% found just once. Sequenced material: PBMCs, taken before TCRalphabeta/CD19-depleted stem cell transplant. The receptor set was obtained from a child younger than two with acute myeloid leukemia, due to receive a stem cell transplant. Each CDR3 is given with its conserved first and last residue. The order of the fields is D gene, J gene, V gene, clone size, CDR3 protein, CDR3 DNA. D genes are given only for firm matches. Clone size, where shown, is once, few, many, or a class for clones that have expanded.

TRBD1,TRBJ2-5,TRBV5-1,many,CASSYPSTGGFETQYF,TGCGCCAGCAGTTACCCTTCGACAGGGGGGTTTGAGACCCAGTACTTC
NA,TRBJ1-1,TRBV27,many,CASSLFQGSRDTEAFF,TGTGCCAGCAGTTTATTCCAGGGGTCGAGGGACACTGAAGCTTTCTTT
NA,TRBJ2-5,TRBV12-3/TRBV12-4,many,CASSLEGRYQETQYF,TGTGCCAGCAGTTTAGAAGGACGGTACCAAGAGACCCAGTACTTC
TRBD1,TRBJ2-7,TRBV7-9,many,CASSVTGLSYEQYF,TGTGCCAGCAGCGTGACAGGGCTTTCCTACGAGCAGTACTTC
TRBD2,TRBJ2-3,TRBV4-2,many,CASSQASSGSSTDTQYF,TGTGCCAGCAGCCAAGCGTCTAGCGGGTCCAGCACAGATACGCAGTATTTT
TRBD2,TRBJ2-3,TRBV29-1,many,CSVERLAGGSTDTQYF,TGCAGCGTTGAACGACTAGCGGGAGGTAGCACAGATACGCAGTATTTT
TRBD2,TRBJ2-2,TRBV6-2/TRBV6-3,many,CASSKTLAGVQNTGELFF,TGTGCCAGCAGCAAAACCCTAGCGGGGGTCCAGAACACCGGGGAGCTGTTTTTT
TRBD2,TRBJ2-3,TRBV5-1,many,CASSSLAGVADTQYF,TGCGCCAGCAGCTCGCTAGCGGGGGTGGCAGATACGCAGTATTTT
NA,TRBJ2-7,TRBV6-1,NA,CASTNEQLDSYVQYF,TGTGCCAGCACGAACGAACAGTTGGACTCCTACGTGCAGTACTTC
NA,TRBJ2-1,TRBV18,many,CASSPVSVSYNEQFF,TGTGCCAGCTCACCTGTATCAGTCTCCTACAATGAGCAGTTCTTC
TRBD2,TRBJ2-1,TRBV6-1,few,CASILTSGSLSYNEQFF,TGTGCCAGCATCCTGACTAGCGGGTCGCTCTCCTACAATGAGCAGTTCTTC
NA,TRBJ2-7,TRBV10-3,NA,CAISAATGTSSYEQYF,TGTGCCATCAGTGCAGCAACCGGGACAAGCTCCTACGAGCAGTACTTC
NA,TRBJ2-7,TRBV7-2,many,CASSLVRLSYEQYF,TGTGCCAGCAGCTTAGTTAGACTATCCTACGAGCAGTACTTC
NA,TRBJ2-3,TRBV27,many,CASSLSRANTDTQYF,TGTGCCAGCAGTTTATCGAGGGCCAACACAGATACGCAGTATTTT
TRBD1,TRBJ2-7,TRBV12-3/TRBV12-4,many,CASSSSGQASYEQYF,TGTGCCAGCAGTTCCTCCGGACAGGCGTCCTACGAGCAGTACTTC